This is a list of T cell receptor beta chains from one sample in a study of OX40 agonist ivuxolimab in advanced cancers. Using immunoSEQ multiplex PCR, the repertoire was profiled, and TCRdb retains in-frame clones only, with some absent. The sample consists of just under 85,000 clones, 75% to 90% of them appearing once. The starting material was CD4+ or CD8+ T cells sorted from blood, obtained in a trial of the OX40 agonist ivuxolimab. The receptors were sampled from an adult with an advanced solid tumor such as melanoma, head and neck, liver or kidney cancer. Both conserved end residues are part of each CDR3. The D gene is left open where the match is weak. Expanded clones are given a class, and other clones once, few, many or no size at all.

clone_size j_call d_call v_call cdr3_nt cdr3_aa
- TRBJ2-2 TRBD1 TRBV4-2 TGTGCCAGCAGCCAATCCGGGACAGCGAACACCGGGGAGCTGTTTTTT CASSQSGTANTGELFF
- TRBJ1-2 - TRBV6-6 TGTGCCAGCAGTTACAGGGCCCCCTATGGCTACACCTTC CASSYRAPYGYTF
- TRBJ2-7 - TRBV7-2 TGTGCCAGCAGCTCGAGCGCGACCATTAGCTACGAGCAGTACTTC CASSSSATISYEQYF
- TRBJ2-2 - TRBV5-5 TGTGCCAGCAGCTTGGGGACAGGGAGGGGGCTGAGTTCAAGCACCGGGGAGCTGTTTTTT CASSLGTGRGLSSSTGELFF
- TRBJ2-1 - TRBV7-7 TGTGCCAGCAGCTTAGCGGGGGGTCCGGACAATGAGCAGTTCTTC CASSLAGGPDNEQFF
- TRBJ2-1 - TRBV29-1 TGCAGCGTAGACCGGGACCAGGGCGATGAGCAGTTCTTC CSVDRDQGDEQFF
- TRBJ2-2 - TRBV4-3 TGCGCCAGCAGCCCTATACAGGGAGAAAGGAACACCGGGGAGCTGTTTTTT CASSPIQGERNTGELFF
- TRBJ2-5 - TRBV18 TGTGCCAGCTCACCACAAGGGGATCGCGAGACCCAGTACTTC CASSPQGDRETQYF
- TRBJ1-2 - TRBV18 TGTGCCAGCTCACCGTCCGGGCAGTCCTATGGCTACACCTTC CASSPSGQSYGYTF
- TRBJ1-2 - TRBV4-2 TGTGCCAGCAGCCAAGAGGAAAACTATGGCTACACCTTC CASSQEENYGYTF
few TRBJ1-5 - TRBV2 TGTGCCAGCAGCGAAAACAGTGGTAGCAATCAGCCCCAGCATTTT CASSENSGSNQPQHF
- TRBJ1-5 - TRBV28 TGTGCCAGCACCGGTGGGGGGGGTCAGCCCCAGCATTTT CASTGGGGQPQHF
- TRBJ1-1 TRBD1 TRBV28 TGTGCCAGCAGTTTATCGGACAGGGGATGGGAAGCTTTCTTT CASSLSDRGWEAFF
- TRBJ2-7 - TRBV6-5 TGTGCCAGCAGTTACTCGCCGACAGATACCTACGAGCAGTACTTC CASSYSPTDTYEQYF
- TRBJ2-6 - TRBV29-1 TGCAGCGGCGGACCGACCTCTGGGGCCAACGTCCTGACTTTC CSGGPTSGANVLTF
once TRBJ2-5 - TRBV18 TGTGCCAGCTCACGGAAGGACGGCCAAGAGACCCAGTACTTC CASSRKDGQETQYF
- TRBJ1-6 - TRBV5-1 TGCGCCAGCTCCGAATCGACGATAATTAATTCACCCCTCCACTTT CASSESTIINSPLHF
- TRBJ2-5 TRBD1 TRBV18 TGTGCCAGCTCATCCCGACAGGGGAAGGCGGGAGAGACCCAGTACTTC CASSSRQGKAGETQYF
- TRBJ1-6 TRBD1 TRBV5-6 TGTGCCAGCAACCTCGACAGGGGGAATTCACCCCTCCACTTT CASNLDRGNSPLHF
once TRBJ2-3 TRBD1 TRBV5-6 TGTGCCAGCAGCTCGTCATTCAGGGGGCTAACAGATACGCAGTATTTT CASSSSFRGLTDTQYF
- TRBJ2-7 - TRBV18 TGTGCCAGCTCACCGATGAGGCGGATTCACCCAGAAGAGCAGTACTTC CASSPMRRIHPEEQYF
- TRBJ1-4 - TRBV7-8 TGTGCCAGCAGCTTACGAGGACTTAATGAAAAACTGTTTTTT CASSLRGLNEKLFF
- TRBJ2-6 TRBD1 TRBV19 TGTGCCAGTAGCTCCGGGACAGGGGGTATGTCTGGGGCCAACGTCCTGACTTTC CASSSGTGGMSGANVLTF
- TRBJ1-2 - TRBV7-8 TGTGCCAGCAGCTTATCTCCGCGGAACTATGGCTACACCTTC CASSLSPRNYGYTF
- TRBJ1-6 - TRBV18 TGTGCCAGCTCACCAAGGGCGGTGGGGGATTCACCCCTCCACTTT CASSPRAVGDSPLHF
- TRBJ1-6 - TRBV28 TGTGCCAGCAGTCAAACACAAGAGGTACACTTCCACTTT CASSQTQEVHFHF
- TRBJ1-2 - TRBV6-5 TGTGCCAGCGGTAGTCAATATGGCTACACCTTC CASGSQYGYTF
- TRBJ1-4 - TRBV7-8 TGTGCCAGCAGCGCAACCGGGACTCAAAATGAAAAACTGTTTTTT CASSATGTQNEKLFF
once TRBJ1-5 TRBD1 TRBV5-5 TGTGCCAGCAGCTTAGGGGACAGGGCTCATAGCAATCAGCCCCAGCATTTT CASSLGDRAHSNQPQHF
- TRBJ2-5 TRBD2 TRBV6-6 TGTGCCAGCAGTCCCCGGGGGGGCCGCCAAGAGACCCAGTACTTC CASSPRGGRQETQYF
few TRBJ1-2 - TRBV9 TGTGCCAGCAGCGGGCCCAGGTGGGAGACTGGCTATGGCTACACCTTC CASSGPRWETGYGYTF
- TRBJ2-3 TRBD1 TRBV6-1 TGTGCCAGCAGTGAAATTGGACAGGGGACGCAGTATTTT CASSEIGQGTQYF
- TRBJ1-4 TRBD1 TRBV6-5 TGTGCCAGCAGGAGTGGGCAGGGGGCACGGGAAAAACTGTTTTTT CASRSGQGAREKLFF
- TRBJ1-6 - TRBV2 TGTGCCAGCAGTGTTGGCTCACCCCTCCACTTT CASSVGSPLHF
- TRBJ2-2 - TRBV27 TGTGCCAGCAGTTATAAATGGCAGGGTGGGACCGGGGAGCTGTTTTTT CASSYKWQGGTGELFF
- TRBJ2-1 - TRBV18 TGTGCCAGCTCACCAGTCTTTGGCGATGAGCAGTTCTTC CASSPVFGDEQFF
- TRBJ2-7 - TRBV2 TGTGCCAGCAGTGATCCGAGCAGGACCTACGAGCAGTACTTC CASSDPSRTYEQYF
- TRBJ1-1 TRBD1 TRBV5-1 TGCGCCAGCAGCTTCACCACCGGGACAGGGGGCGATCGACGGACTGAAGCTTTCTTT CASSFTTGTGGDRRTEAFF
- TRBJ2-3 TRBD2 TRBV4-2 TGTGCCAGCAGCCCGTCCGGGGGGACAGATACGCAGTATTTT CASSPSGGTDTQYF
few TRBJ1-6 TRBD1 TRBV5-4 TGTGCCAGCAGCTCGAGTGGGACAGCGAATAGTTCACCCCTCCACTTT CASSSSGTANSSPLHF
- TRBJ1-2 - TRBV28 TGTGCCAGCAGTTCCCCGTCTAACTATGGCTACACCTTC CASSSPSNYGYTF
- TRBJ1-3 - TRBV30 TGTGCCTGGAGTTCTTCAGGGACTGGAAACACCATATATTTT CAWSSSGTGNTIYF
- TRBJ2-2 TRBD1 TRBV2 TGTGCCAGCAGTGAAGCTTACGGACAGGGGCGACTGAACACCGGGGAGCTGTTTTTT CASSEAYGQGRLNTGELFF
- TRBJ1-1 - TRBV23-1 TGCGCCAGCAGTCCCGAGGGGCGGGGAGCTTTCTTT CASSPEGRGAFF
- TRBJ2-3 TRBD2 TRBV10-3 TGTGCCATCAGTGAGTCGAGAGGAGGGCCTAGCGGGGGGGAAACAGATACGCAGTATTTT CAISESRGGPSGGETDTQYF
- TRBJ2-1 - TRBV5-4 TGTGCCAGCAGCATCGGGAGCTCCTACAATGAGCAGTTCTTC CASSIGSSYNEQFF
- TRBJ1-5 - TRBV4-1 TGCGCCAGCAGCCAAGTGTGGGGATGGGACAATCAGCCCCAGCATTTT CASSQVWGWDNQPQHF
- TRBJ2-7 - TRBV11-2 TGTGCCAGCAGCTTAGGACAGTTTTACGAGCAGTACTTC CASSLGQFYEQYF
- TRBJ1-2 - TRBV7-2 TGTGCCAGCAGCAAATCGGAAGTGGCAGGAGGCGGCTACACCTTC CASSKSEVAGGGYTF
- TRBJ1-5 - TRBV9 TGTGCCAGCAGCGTAAAAGGCTTCGGTCAGCCCCAGCATTTT CASSVKGFGQPQHF
- TRBJ1-5 TRBD1 TRBV10-3 TGTGCCATCAGTGAGGACAGGGGCGAAGTAAGTCAGCCCCAGCATTTT CAISEDRGEVSQPQHF
- TRBJ2-1 - TRBV20-1 TGCAGTGATTCCCTTTGGAGTGAGCAGTTCTTC CSDSLWSEQFF
- TRBJ1-2 - TRBV2 TGTGCCAGCATCGGAACCGGGACCCGGGGAGGCTACACCTTC CASIGTGTRGGYTF
- TRBJ2-1 - TRBV6-5 TGTGCCAGCAGTTCCACCAGCGGGTCAACCTACAATGAGCAGTTCTTC CASSSTSGSTYNEQFF